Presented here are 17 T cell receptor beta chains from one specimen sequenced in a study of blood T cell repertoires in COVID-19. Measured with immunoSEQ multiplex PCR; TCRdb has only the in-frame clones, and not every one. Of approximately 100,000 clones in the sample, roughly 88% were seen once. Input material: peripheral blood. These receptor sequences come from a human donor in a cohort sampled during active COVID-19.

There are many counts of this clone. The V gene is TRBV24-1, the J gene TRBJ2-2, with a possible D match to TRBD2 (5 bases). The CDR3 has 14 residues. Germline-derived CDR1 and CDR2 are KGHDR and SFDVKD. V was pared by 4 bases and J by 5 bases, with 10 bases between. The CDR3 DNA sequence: TGTGCCACCAGTGAAAGAGGGTTTACCGGGGAGCTGTTTTTT. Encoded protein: CATSERGFTGELFF.

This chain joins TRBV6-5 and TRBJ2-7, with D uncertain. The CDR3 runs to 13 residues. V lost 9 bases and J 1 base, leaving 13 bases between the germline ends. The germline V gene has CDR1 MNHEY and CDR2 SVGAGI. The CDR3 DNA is TGTGCCAGTACTAATGAGAAATCCTACGAGCAGTACTTC. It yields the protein CASTNEKSYEQYF.

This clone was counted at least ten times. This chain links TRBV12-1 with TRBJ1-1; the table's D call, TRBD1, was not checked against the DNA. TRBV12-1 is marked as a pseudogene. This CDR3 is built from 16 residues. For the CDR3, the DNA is TGTGCCAGCAGCTCATGGACAGGGGCGGTGAACACTGAAGCTTTCTTT. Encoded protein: CASSSWTGAVNTEAFF.

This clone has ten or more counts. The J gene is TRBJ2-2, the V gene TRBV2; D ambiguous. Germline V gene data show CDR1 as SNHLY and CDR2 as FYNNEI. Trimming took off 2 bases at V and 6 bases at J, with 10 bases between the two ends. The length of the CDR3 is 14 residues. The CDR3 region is CASSESVRPGELFF. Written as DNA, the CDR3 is TGTGCCAGCAGTGAATCGGTCCGTCCCGGGGAGCTGTTTTTT.

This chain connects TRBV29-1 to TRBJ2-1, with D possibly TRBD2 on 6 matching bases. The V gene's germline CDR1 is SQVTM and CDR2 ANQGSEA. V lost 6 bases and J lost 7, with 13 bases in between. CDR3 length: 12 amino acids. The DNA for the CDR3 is TGCAGCGTACTAGCCGTCTGGAATGAGCAGTTCTTC. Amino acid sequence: CSVLAVWNEQFF.

DNA for the CDR3: TGTGCCACCAGTGCCTGGGGGACTAGCGGGGGTCCCGAGGCAAGCACAGATACGCAGTATTTT. Amino acids: CATSAWGTSGGPEASTDTQYF. The chain is built from TRBV24-1 and TRBJ2-3, with TRBD2 matching over 14 bases. V gave up 5 bases and J gave up 0 bases; unmatched junction bases: 15. Germline CDR1 is KGHDR and CDR2 is SFDVKD. The CDR3 loop spans 21 amino acids.

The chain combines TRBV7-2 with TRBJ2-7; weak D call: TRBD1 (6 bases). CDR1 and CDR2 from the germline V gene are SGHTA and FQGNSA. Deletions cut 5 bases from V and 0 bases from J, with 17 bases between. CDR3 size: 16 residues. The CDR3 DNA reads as TGTGCCAGCAGCGCCACCGCCGCAGGGGCCTCCTACGAGCAGTACTTC. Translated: CASSATAAGASYEQYF.

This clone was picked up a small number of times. The CDR3 coding sequence is TGTGCCAGCAGCGTAGGGCACGGAAACACCATATATTTT. It is translated as CASSVGHGNTIYF. V usage is TRBV9 and J usage is TRBJ1-3; D not resolved. Germline-derived CDR1 and CDR2 are SGDLS and YYNGEE. Trimming stripped 0 bases from V and 4 bases from J, with 5 bases between. The CDR3 spans 13 residues.

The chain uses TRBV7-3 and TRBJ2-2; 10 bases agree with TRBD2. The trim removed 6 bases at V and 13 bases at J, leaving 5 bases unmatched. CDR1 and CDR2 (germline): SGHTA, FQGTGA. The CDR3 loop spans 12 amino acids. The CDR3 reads CASRNSGGPLFF. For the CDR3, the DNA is TGTGCCAGCAGGAATAGCGGGGGGCCGCTGTTTTTT.

CDR3 nucleotide sequence: TGTGCCAGCAGTTCACAGGGGGCCGGGGTTAACATTCAGTACTTC. Translation gives CASSSQGAGVNIQYF. The chain is built from TRBV25-1 and TRBJ2-4; 9 bases match TRBD1. CDR3 length equals 15 residues. J gave up 7 bases and V 5 bases, and 9 bases lay outside the gene matches. Germline V lookup: CDR1 MGHDK, CDR2 SYGVNS.

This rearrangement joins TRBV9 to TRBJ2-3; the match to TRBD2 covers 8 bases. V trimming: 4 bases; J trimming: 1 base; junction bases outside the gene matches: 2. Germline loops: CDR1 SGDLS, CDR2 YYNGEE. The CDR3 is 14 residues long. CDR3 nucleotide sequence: TGTGCCAGCAGCCCAGCGGGGGGCACAGATACGCAGTATTTT. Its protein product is CASSPAGGTDTQYF.

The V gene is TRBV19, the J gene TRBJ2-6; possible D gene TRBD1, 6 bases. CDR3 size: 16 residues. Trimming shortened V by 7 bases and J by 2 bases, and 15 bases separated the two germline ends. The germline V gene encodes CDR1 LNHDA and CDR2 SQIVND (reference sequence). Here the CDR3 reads CASKRQDSPGANVLTF. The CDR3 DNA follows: TGTGCCAGTAAGCGACAGGACTCGCCTGGGGCCAACGTCCTGACTTTC.

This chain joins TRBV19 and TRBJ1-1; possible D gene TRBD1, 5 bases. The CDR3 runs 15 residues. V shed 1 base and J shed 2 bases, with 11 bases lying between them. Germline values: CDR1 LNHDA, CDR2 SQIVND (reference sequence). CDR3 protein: CASSIADTRNTEAFF. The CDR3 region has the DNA TGTGCCAGTAGTATAGCGGACACACGAAACACTGAAGCTTTCTTT.

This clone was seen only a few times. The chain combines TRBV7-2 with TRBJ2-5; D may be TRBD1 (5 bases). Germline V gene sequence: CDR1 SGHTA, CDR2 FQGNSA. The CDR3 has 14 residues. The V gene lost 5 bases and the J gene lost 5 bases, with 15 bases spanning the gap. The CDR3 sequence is CASSRQGVRETQYF. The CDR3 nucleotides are TGTGCCAGCAGCCGCCAAGGGGTGCGGGAGACCCAGTACTTC.

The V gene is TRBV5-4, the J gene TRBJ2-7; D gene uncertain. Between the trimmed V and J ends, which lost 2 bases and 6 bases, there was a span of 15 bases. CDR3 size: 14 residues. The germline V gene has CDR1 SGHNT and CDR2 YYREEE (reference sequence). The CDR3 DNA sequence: TGTGCCAGCAGCTTAGGTGGCTACGGAGCCGAGCAGTACTTC. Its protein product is CASSLGGYGAEQYF.

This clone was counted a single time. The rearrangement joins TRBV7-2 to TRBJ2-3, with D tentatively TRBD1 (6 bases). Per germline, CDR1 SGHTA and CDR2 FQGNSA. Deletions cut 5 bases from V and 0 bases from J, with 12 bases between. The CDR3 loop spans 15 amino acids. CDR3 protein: CASSLNQGSTDTQYF. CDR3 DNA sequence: TGTGCCAGCAGCCTCAACCAGGGGAGCACAGATACGCAGTATTTT.

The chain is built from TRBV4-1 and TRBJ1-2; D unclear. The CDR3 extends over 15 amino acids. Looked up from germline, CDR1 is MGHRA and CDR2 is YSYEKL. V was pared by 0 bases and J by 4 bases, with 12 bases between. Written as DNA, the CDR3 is TGCGCCAGCAGCCAAGAACGTCACAGTTCCTATGGCTACACCTTC. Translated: CASSQERHSSYGYTF.